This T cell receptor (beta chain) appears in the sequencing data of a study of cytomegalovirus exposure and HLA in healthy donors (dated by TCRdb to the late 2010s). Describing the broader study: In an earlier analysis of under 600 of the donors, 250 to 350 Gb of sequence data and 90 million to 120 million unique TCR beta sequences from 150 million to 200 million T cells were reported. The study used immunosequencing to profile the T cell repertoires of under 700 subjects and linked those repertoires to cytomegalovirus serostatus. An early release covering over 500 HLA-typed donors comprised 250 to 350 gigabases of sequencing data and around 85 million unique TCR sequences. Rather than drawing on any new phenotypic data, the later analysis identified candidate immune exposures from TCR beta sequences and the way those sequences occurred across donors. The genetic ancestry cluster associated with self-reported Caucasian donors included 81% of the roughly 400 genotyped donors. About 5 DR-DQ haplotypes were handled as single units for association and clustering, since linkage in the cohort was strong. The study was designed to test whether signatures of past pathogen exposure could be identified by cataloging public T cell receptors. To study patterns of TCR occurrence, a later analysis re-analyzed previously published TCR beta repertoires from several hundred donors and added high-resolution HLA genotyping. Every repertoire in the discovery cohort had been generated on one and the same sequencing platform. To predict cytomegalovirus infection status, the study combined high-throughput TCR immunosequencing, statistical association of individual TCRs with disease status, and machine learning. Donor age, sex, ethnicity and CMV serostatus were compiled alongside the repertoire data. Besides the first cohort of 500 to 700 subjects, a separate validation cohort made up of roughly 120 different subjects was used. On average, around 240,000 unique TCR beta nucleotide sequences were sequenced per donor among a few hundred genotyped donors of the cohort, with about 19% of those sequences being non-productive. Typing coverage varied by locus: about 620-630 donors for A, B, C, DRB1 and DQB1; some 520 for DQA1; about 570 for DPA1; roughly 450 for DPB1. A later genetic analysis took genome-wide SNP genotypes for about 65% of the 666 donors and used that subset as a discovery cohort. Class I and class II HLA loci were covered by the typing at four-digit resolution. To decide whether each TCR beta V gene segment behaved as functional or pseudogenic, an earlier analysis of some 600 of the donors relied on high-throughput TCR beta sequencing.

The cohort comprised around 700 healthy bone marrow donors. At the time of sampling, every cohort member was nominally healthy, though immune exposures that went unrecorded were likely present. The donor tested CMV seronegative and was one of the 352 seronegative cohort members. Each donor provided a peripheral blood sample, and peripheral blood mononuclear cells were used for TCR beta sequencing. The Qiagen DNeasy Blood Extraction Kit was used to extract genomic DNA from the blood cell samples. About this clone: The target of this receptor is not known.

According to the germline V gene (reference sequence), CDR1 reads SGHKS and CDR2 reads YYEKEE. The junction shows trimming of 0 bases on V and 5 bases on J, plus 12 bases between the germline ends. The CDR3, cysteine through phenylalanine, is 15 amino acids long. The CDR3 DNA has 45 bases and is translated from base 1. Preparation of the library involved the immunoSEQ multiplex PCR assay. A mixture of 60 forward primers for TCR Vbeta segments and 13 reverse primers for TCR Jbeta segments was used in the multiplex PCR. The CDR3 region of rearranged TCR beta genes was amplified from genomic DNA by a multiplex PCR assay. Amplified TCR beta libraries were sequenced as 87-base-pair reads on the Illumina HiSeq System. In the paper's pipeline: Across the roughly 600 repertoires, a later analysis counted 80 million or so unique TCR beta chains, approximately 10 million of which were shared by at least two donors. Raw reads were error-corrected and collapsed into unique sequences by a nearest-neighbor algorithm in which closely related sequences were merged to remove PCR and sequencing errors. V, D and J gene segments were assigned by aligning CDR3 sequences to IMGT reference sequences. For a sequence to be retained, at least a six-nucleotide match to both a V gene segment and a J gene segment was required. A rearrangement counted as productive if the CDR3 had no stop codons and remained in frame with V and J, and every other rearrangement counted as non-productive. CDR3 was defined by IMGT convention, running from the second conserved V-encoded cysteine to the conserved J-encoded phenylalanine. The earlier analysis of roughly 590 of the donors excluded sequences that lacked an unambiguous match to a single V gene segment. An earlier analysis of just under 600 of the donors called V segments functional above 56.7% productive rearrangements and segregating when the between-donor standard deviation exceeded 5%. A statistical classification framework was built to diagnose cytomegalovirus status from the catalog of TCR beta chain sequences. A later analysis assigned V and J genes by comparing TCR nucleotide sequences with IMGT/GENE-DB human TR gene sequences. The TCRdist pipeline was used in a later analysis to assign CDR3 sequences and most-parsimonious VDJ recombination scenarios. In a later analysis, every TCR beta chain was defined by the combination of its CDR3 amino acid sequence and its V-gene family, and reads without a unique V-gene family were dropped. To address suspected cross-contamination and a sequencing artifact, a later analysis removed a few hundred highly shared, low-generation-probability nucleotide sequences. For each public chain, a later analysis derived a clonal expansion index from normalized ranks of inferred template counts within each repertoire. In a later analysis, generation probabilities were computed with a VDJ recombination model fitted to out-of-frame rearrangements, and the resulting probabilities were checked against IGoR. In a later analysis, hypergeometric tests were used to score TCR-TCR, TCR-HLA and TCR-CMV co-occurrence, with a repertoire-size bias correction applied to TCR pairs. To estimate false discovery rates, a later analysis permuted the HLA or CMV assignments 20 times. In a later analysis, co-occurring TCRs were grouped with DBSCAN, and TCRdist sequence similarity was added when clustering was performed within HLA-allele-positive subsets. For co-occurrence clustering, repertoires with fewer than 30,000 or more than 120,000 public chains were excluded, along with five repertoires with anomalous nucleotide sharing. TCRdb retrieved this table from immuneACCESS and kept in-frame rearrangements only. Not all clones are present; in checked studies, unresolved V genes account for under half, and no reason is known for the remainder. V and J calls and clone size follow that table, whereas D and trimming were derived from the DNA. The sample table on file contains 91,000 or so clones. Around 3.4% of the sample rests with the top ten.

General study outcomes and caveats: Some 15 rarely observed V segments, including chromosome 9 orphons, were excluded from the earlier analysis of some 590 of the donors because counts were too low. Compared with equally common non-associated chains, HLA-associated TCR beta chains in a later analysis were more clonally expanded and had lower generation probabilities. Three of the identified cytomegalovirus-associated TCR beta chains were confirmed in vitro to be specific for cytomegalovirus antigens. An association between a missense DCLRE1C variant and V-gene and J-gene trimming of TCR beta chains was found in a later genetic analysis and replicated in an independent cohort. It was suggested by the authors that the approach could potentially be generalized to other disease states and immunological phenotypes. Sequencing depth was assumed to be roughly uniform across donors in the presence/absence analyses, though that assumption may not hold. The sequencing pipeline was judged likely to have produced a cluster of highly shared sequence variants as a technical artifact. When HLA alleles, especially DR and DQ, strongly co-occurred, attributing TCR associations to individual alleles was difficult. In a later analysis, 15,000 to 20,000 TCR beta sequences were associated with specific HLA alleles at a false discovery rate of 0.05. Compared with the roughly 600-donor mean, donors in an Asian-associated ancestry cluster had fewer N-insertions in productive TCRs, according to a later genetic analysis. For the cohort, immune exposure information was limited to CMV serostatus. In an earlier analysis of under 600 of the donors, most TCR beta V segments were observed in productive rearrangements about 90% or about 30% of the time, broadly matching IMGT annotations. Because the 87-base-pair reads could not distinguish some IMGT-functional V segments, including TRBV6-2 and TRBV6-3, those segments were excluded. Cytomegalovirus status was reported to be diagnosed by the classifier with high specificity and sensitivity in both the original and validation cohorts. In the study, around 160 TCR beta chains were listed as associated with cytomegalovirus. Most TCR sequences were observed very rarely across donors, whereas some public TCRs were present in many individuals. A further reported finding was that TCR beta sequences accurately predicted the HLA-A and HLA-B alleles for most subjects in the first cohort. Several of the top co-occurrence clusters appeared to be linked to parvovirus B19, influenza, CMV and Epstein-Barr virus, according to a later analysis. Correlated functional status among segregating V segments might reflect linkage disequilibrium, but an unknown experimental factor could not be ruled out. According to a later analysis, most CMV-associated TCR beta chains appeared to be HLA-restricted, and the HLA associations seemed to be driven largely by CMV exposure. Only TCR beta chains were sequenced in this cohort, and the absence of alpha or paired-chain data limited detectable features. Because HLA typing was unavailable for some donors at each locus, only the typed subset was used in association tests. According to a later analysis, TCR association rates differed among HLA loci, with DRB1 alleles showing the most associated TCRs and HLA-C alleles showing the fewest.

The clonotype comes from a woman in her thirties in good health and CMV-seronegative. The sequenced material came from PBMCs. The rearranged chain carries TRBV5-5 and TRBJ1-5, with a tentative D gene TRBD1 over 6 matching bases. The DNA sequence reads TGTGCCAGCAGCTTGGCCGTACAGGGTCATCAGCCCCAGCATTTT. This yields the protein CASSLAVQGHQPQHF.